The rows below give T cell receptor beta chains drawn from one sample of a study of tumour-infiltrating T cells in Burkitt lymphoma. The data were produced by immunoSEQ multiplex PCR, yet TCRdb's version contains in-frame clones alone and is incomplete. This repertoire shows around 2,500 clones, nearly 25% found once; its top ten account for approximately 15%. The sequenced sample was tumor tissue from a relapse. The receptors come from a human donor with relapsed Burkitt lymphoma. Some clones in this sample may be carry-over from other donors' samples. Each CDR3 is given without its conserved first and last residue. The order of the fields is J gene, V gene, clone size, CDR3 protein. Not all rows give a size; the values are once, few, many and, for expanded clones, a class.

>TRBJ2-2|TRBV15|few
ATSGGVPGELF
>TRBJ2-3|TRBV28|once
ASSTPAGGTDTQY
>TRBJ2-7|TRBV6-1|.
ASSIDGSSYEQY
>TRBJ2-7|TRBV7-9|few
ASSFGLAGGFPTYEQY
>TRBJ2-6|TRBV5-1|.
ASSLVSSRSGANVLT
>TRBJ2-1|TRBV28|.
ASSLRENEQF
>TRBJ2-6|TRBV7-7|.
ASSRPVKCQSRANVLT
>TRBJ1-2|TRBV29-1|few
SGWDRGRHGYT
>TRBJ2-7|TRBV7-9|.
ASSLKAYEQY
>TRBJ2-3|TRBV5-1|.
ASSLGDTQY
>TRBJ1-5|TRBV30|few
AWSAVAGRASQPQH
>TRBJ2-7|TRBV5-4|.
ASSLGSLGSYEQY
>.|TRBV11-3|.
ASSSRGGELF
>TRBJ1-2|TRBV2|.
ASSWGQGVNYGYT
>TRBJ1-3|TRBV13|.
ASSLERSGNTIY
>TRBJ1-5|TRBV23-1|.
ASSHQGDSNQPQH
>TRBJ2-3|TRBV5-1|.
ASSAGVAPDTQY
>TRBJ2-1|TRBV11-2|.
ASRPGSRVGDEQF
>TRBJ1-1|TRBV27|large
ASSLVRLGTEAF
>TRBJ2-7|TRBV30|.
AWGHVHEQY
>TRBJ1-5|TRBV28|.
ASSEDRVQTQH
>TRBJ2-3|TRBV18|few
ASSLVPDTQY
>TRBJ2-2|TRBV4-1|few
ASSQPELIAGGAGELF
>TRBJ2-7|TRBV5-8|.
ASSFHRGPTAYEQY
>TRBJ2-1|TRBV11-2|.
ASSLAGGYNEQF
>TRBJ1-5|TRBV5-6|.
ASSFGRIYSNQPQH